The next 32 T cell receptor beta chains were all read from a single sample in a study of blood T cell repertoires in COVID-19. Measured with immunoSEQ multiplex PCR; TCRdb has only the in-frame clones, and not every one. The data show some 390,000 clones, around nine tenths seen once. Material for sequencing was PBMCs or T cells enriched from blood (not recorded which). Source of these receptors: a woman aged 30 to 39 who had recovered from COVID-19.

The chain has TRBV2 and TRBJ1-2, with D possibly TRBD1 on 6 matching bases. There are 14 residues in the CDR3. Looked up from germline, CDR1 is SNHLY and CDR2 is FYNNEI. V dropped 5 bases and J dropped 0 bases, with 10 bases sitting between them. For the CDR3, the DNA is TGTGCCAGCAGTACAGGGACTACTAACTATGGCTACACCTTC. Translation: CASSTGTTNYGYTF.

The J gene is TRBJ2-7, the V gene TRBV19; 10 bases are a match to TRBD1. CDR1 LNHDA and CDR2 SQIVND come from the germline V gene (reference sequence). V lost 3 bases and J lost 1; bases outside the gene matches: 3. The CDR3 runs 15 residues. CDR3 coding DNA: TGTGCCAGTAGTATCGACAGGGGGCTGTCCTACGAGCAGTACTTC. Translating gives CASSIDRGLSYEQYF.

The chain combines TRBV15 with TRBJ2-4; the match to TRBD1 covers 7 bases. The V gene's germline CDR1 is LNHNV and CDR2 YYDKDF (reference sequence). The CDR3 runs 16 residues. V lost 1 base, J lost 2 bases, and 5 bases stayed unmatched. The DNA for the CDR3 is TGTGCCACCAGCAGAGCAGGGGGTTTGCCCAAAAACATTCAGTACTTC. Protein sequence: CATSRAGGLPKNIQYF. The whole variable domain, filled in from reference TRBV15 and TRBJ2-4, reads DAMVIQNPRYQVTQFGKPVTLSCSQTLNHNVMYWYQQKSSQAPKLLFHYYDKDFNNEADTPDNFQSRRPNTSFCFLDIRSPGLGDTAMYLCATSRAGGLPKNIQYFGAGTRLSVL.

The chain uses TRBV27 and TRBJ1-1, with 8 bases aligning to TRBD1. Unmatched junction bases numbered 11, after V lost 4 bases and J lost 4 bases. CDR1 and CDR2 (germline): MNHEY, SMNVEV (reference sequence). The CDR3 loop spans 16 amino acids. The CDR3 is CASSSLPGGRGTEAFF. DNA for the CDR3: TGTGCCAGCAGTTCTCTCCCAGGGGGCCGGGGCACTGAAGCTTTCTTT.

J is TRBJ2-3 and V is TRBV29-1; no firm D call. This CDR3 has 15 residues. Germline V gene sequence: CDR1 SQVTM, CDR2 ANQGSEA. With 6 bases removed from V and 2 bases from J, the gap between germline ends came to 18 bases. DNA of the CDR3: TGCAGCGTGACAAATTGGGCAGACAACACAGATACGCAGTATTTT. Its translation is CSVTNWADNTDTQYF.

In its sample, this clone was seen a few times. V is TRBV12-3 or TRBV12-4 and J is TRBJ1-4; D not resolved. The length of the CDR3 is 12 residues. The V end was cut by 7 bases, the J end by 7 bases, with 10 bases between. CDR3: CASKGVGEKLFF. CDR3 DNA: TGTGCCAGCAAGGGAGTGGGTGAAAAACTGTTTTTT.

This chain joins TRBV4-1 and TRBJ2-2, with 10 bases matching TRBD2. CDR1 and CDR2 from the germline V gene are MGHRA and YSYEKL. This CDR3 is built from 18 residues. Trimming at V came to 0 bases and at J to 1 base, leaving 5 bases not matched to a gene. The CDR3 sequence: CASSQDMLAGVNTGELFF. The CDR3 nucleotides read TGCGCCAGCAGCCAAGATATGCTAGCGGGAGTGAACACCGGGGAGCTGTTTTTT.

This chain joins TRBV27 and TRBJ2-1; 10 positions match TRBD1. The CDR3 contains 17 residues. V shed 2 bases, J shed 7 bases, and the junction held 11 bases outside the gene matches. Germline V CDR1 and CDR2: MNHEY, SMNVEV (reference sequence). CDR3 nucleotides: TGTGCCAGCAGTTTAGGGAACCCGGGACAGGGGCGGAATGAGCAGTTCTTC. Protein: CASSLGNPGQGRNEQFF.

This chain links TRBV30 with TRBJ2-3; TRBD2 might be the D (7 bases). Germline-derived CDR1 and CDR2 are GTSNPN and SVGIG (reference sequence). The CDR3 runs to 14 residues. Between the trimmed V and J ends, which lost 4 bases and 4 bases, there was a span of 15 bases. The CDR3 here is CAWTVGGPADTQYF. CDR3 DNA sequence: TGTGCCTGGACTGTGGGGGGGCCGGCAGATACGCAGTATTTT.

The V gene is TRBV2, the J gene TRBJ2-2; the D gene is possibly TRBD2 (6 bases). This CDR3 is built from 13 residues. CDR1 is SNHLY, CDR2 FYNNEI, per germline. The ends were cut back, 11 bases at V and 2 bases at J, with 12 bases in the middle. The CDR3 DNA is TGTGCCGGGGGGATACATAACACCGGGGAGCTGTTTTTT. This gives the protein CAGGIHNTGELFF.

The CDR3, as DNA: TGTGCCAGCAGCTTAGAGAGCCGGTGGACAGGGAAGTACGAGCAGTACTTC. It translates to CASSLESRWTGKYEQYF. The chain couples TRBV7-2 to TRBJ2-7, with 8 bases matching TRBD1. This CDR3 comprises 17 residues. Germline CDR1 and CDR2: SGHTA and FQGNSA. Trimming removed 1 base from V and 4 bases from J; junction bases left unmatched: 12.

This clone was recorded once. This chain joins TRBV7-9 and TRBJ1-1; tentative D call: TRBD1 (6 bases). The CDR3 length is 14 residues. The germline CDR1 and CDR2 sequences are SEHNR and FQNEAQ (reference sequence). Trimming stripped 2 bases from V and 5 bases from J, with 12 bases between. CDR3: CASSLNRAGTEAFF. In nucleotides, the CDR3 is TGTGCCAGCAGCTTAAACAGGGCCGGGACTGAAGCTTTCTTT.

The chain has TRBV2 and TRBJ2-7, with 8 positions matching TRBD2. V lost 2 bases to trimming and J lost 0 bases; unmatched junction nucleotides: 3. This CDR3 is built from 15 residues. The germline V gene encodes CDR1 SNHLY and CDR2 FYNNEI. CDR3 amino acids: CASSEQAGDSYEQYF. The CDR3 DNA reads TGTGCCAGCAGTGAACAAGCGGGAGACTCCTACGAGCAGTACTTC.

The table lists this clone with a count of one. The J gene is TRBJ1-4, the V gene TRBV18; TRBD1 matches 7 bases. Germline CDR1 reads KGHSH; CDR2 reads LQKENI. The CDR3 is 16 amino acids. V was clipped by 3 bases and J by 6 bases; unmatched bases: 10. Here the CDR3 DNA reads TGTGCCAGCTCACCGACACCGGGACAGTTTTATGAAAAACTGTTTTTT. This sequence encodes CASSPTPGQFYEKLFF. Complete variable domain (other parts from reference TRBV18 and TRBJ1-4): NAGVMQNPRHLVRRRGQEARLRCSPMKGHSHVYWYRQLPEEGLKFMVYLQKENIIDESGMPKERFSAEFPKEGPSILRIQQVVRGDSAAYFCASSPTPGQFYEKLFFGSGTQLSVL.

V usage is TRBV2 and J usage is TRBJ1-1; perhaps TRBD1 as D (5 bases). The CDR3 length is 13 residues. Germline values: CDR1 SNHLY, CDR2 FYNNEI. Between the trimmed V and J ends, which lost 6 bases and 1 base, there was a span of 9 bases. DNA for the CDR3: TGTGCCAGCAGCTTAGGGGAGAACACTGAAGCTTTCTTT. It yields the protein CASSLGENTEAFF.

This sequence joins TRBV5-8 and TRBJ2-1; TRBD1 agrees at 7 bases. V shed 6 bases, J shed 2 bases, and the junction held 11 bases outside the gene matches. Germline V CDR1 and CDR2: SGHTS, YDEGEE. This CDR3 comprises 16 residues. CDR3 sequence reads: CASTSFTGDAYNEQFF. The CDR3 nucleotides are TGTGCCAGCACCTCATTTACAGGGGATGCCTACAATGAGCAGTTCTTC.

This chain links TRBV5-1 with TRBJ2-3, with D possibly TRBD2 on 6 matching bases. This CDR3 contains 16 residues. Germline V gene sequence: CDR1 SGHRS, CDR2 YFSETQ. Trimming left V 5 bases short and J 4 bases short, with 20 bases between. DNA of the CDR3: TGCGCCAGCAGGGGGGGAAGAAGGGCTGACCCAGATACGCAGTATTTT. This gives the protein CASRGGRRADPDTQYF.

This clone was counted once. V gene TRBV6-5 combines with J gene TRBJ1-2; D is ambiguous. Germline lookup yields CDR1 MNHEY and CDR2 SVGAGI. V lost 2 bases and J 1 base, leaving 11 bases between the germline ends. The CDR3 extends over 15 amino acids. CDR3 DNA sequence: TGTGCCAGCAGTTACGCAGAATCTGTTAACTATGGCTACACCTTC. This gives the protein CASSYAESVNYGYTF.

The rearrangement joins TRBV7-2 to TRBJ1-1; tentative D call: TRBD1 (6 bases). Germline CDR1 and CDR2: SGHTA and FQGNSA. The CDR3 sequence is 12 residues long. Between the trimmed V and J ends, which lost 5 bases and 11 bases, there was a span of 15 bases. The CDR3 reads CASSPDRVVAFF. The CDR3, as DNA: TGTGCCAGCAGCCCGGACAGAGTAGTGGCTTTCTTT.

V usage is TRBV6-1 and J usage is TRBJ2-7, with D perhaps matching TRBD1 (8 bases). This CDR3 has 17 amino acids. V was cut by 2 bases and J by 2 bases, with 19 bases left in between. Germline CDR1 reads MNHNS; CDR2 reads SASEGT. In DNA form, the CDR3 reads TGTGCCAGCAGTGAATCATTTCGACAGGGGACTACCTACGAGCAGTACTTC. Protein: CASSESFRQGTTYEQYF.

This clone was seen once. This chain links TRBV27 with TRBJ2-1; unclear D gene. The CDR3 sequence is 13 residues long. Per germline, CDR1 MNHEY and CDR2 SMNVEV (reference sequence). V was cut by 3 bases and J by 7 bases, with 10 bases left in between. CDR3 DNA: TGTGCCAGCAGTTTGGGCAGAAGGAATGAGCAGTTCTTC. The encoded protein is CASSLGRRNEQFF.

This chain joins TRBV4-1 and TRBJ1-4, with no clear D. CDR3 length equals 13 residues. Trimming cost V 6 bases and J 6 bases, with 11 bases left between them. Germline V lookup: CDR1 MGHRA, CDR2 YSYEKL. DNA of the CDR3: TGCGCCAGCAGGGCCTTCCCCGATGAAAAACTGTTTTTT. It yields the protein CASRAFPDEKLFF.

CDR3 protein: CATKRTGKSGGAGGELFF. The CDR3 nucleotides read TGTGCCACCAAACGGACAGGGAAAAGCGGGGGGGCCGGCGGGGAGCTGTTTTTT. The rearrangement joins TRBV10-3 to TRBJ2-2; 10 bases agree with TRBD2. Germline lookup yields CDR1 ENHRY and CDR2 SYGVKD. The CDR3 has 18 residues. The ends lost 10 bases at V and 7 bases at J; junction bases unmatched: 21.

The rearrangement uses TRBV11-2 and TRBJ2-5; D is ambiguous. The CDR3 runs 15 residues. V was clipped by 4 bases and J by 4 bases, with 16 bases between them. CDR1 SGHAT and CDR2 FQNNGV come from the germline V gene. CDR3 amino acids: CASSSPVPNRETQYF. CDR3 coding DNA: TGTGCCAGCAGCTCCCCGGTCCCAAACCGAGAGACCCAGTACTTC.

The genes are TRBV7-3 and TRBJ2-1; D is uncertain. Germline V lookup: CDR1 SGHTA, CDR2 FQGTGA. CDR3 size: 15 residues. V lost 5 bases and J lost 10, with 21 bases in between. The CDR3 bases are TGTGCCAGCAGCCCGTCACGAGTACTCAGCGTAGAGCAGTTCTTC. Translating it yields CASSPSRVLSVEQFF.

The chain links TRBV30 to TRBJ1-5; 9 nucleotides line up with TRBD1. Germline CDR1 is GTSNPN and CDR2 is SVGIG (reference sequence). The CDR3 has 14 residues. J was trimmed by 7 bases and V by 1 base; bases with no gene match: 5. CDR3 bases: TGTGCCTGGAGTGGGGTGGACAGGGGACAGCCCCAGCATTTT. This sequence encodes CAWSGVDRGQPQHF.

This clone was observed a single time. The CDR3 here is CASSPSTGELFF. CDR3 DNA sequence: TGTGCCAGCTCACCTTCTACCGGGGAGCTGTTTTTT. V usage is TRBV18 and J usage is TRBJ2-2; D is unresolved. CDR1 and CDR2 from the germline V gene are KGHSH and LQKENI. Deletions cut 3 bases from V and 5 bases from J, with 4 bases between. The CDR3 consists of 12 residues.

V usage is TRBV10-3 and J usage is TRBJ1-2; D remains unclear. From germline, CDR1 is ENHRY and CDR2 SYGVKD. The CDR3 has 13 amino acids. V gave up 8 bases and J gave up 4 bases, with 14 bases separating them. CDR3 in DNA: TGTGCCATCCGGATCACGTCGGGCTATGGCTACACCTTC. As protein: CAIRITSGYGYTF.

This clone appeared once. The chain couples TRBV7-9 to TRBJ1-3, with TRBD1 as a possible D gene (5 bases). Per the germline V gene, CDR1 is SEHNR and CDR2 is FQNEAQ (reference sequence). V was clipped by 5 bases and J by 0 bases, with 14 bases between them. This CDR3 region has 16 residues. The DNA of the CDR3 is TGTGCCAGCAGCAATCTCGGCGGGGGCTCTGGAAACACCATATATTTT. This codes for CASSNLGGGSGNTIYF.

The chain carries TRBV5-1 and TRBJ2-7; TRBD2 matches at 12 bases. V lost 5 bases and J lost 3; bases outside the gene matches: 6. The CDR3 is 15 residues long. Germline CDR1 and CDR2: SGHRS and YFSETQ. The CDR3 sequence is CASRPSGRARYEQYF. The DNA of the CDR3 is TGCGCCAGCAGACCTAGCGGGAGGGCCCGCTACGAGCAGTACTTC.

The rearrangement links TRBV27 to TRBJ1-2; tentatively, D is TRBD1 (6 bases). This CDR3 is 17 amino acids long. Trimming removed 5 bases from V and 1 base from J, with 20 bases in between. The germline gives CDR1 MNHEY, CDR2 SMNVEV (reference sequence). The CDR3 region is CASSPLPSRGGNYGYTF. In DNA, the CDR3 is TGTGCCAGCAGTCCCCTTCCTTCCAGAGGGGGTAACTATGGCTACACCTTC.

The chain is built from TRBV11-2 and TRBJ2-3; 7 bases align to TRBD1. V lost 5 bases, J lost 0 bases, and 5 bases stayed unmatched. CDR1 is SGHAT and CDR2 is FQNNGV in the germline V gene. CDR3 length: 15 residues. CDR3 protein: CASSIRTGSTDTQYF. As DNA, the CDR3 is TGTGCCAGCAGCATCAGGACAGGTAGCACAGATACGCAGTATTTT.